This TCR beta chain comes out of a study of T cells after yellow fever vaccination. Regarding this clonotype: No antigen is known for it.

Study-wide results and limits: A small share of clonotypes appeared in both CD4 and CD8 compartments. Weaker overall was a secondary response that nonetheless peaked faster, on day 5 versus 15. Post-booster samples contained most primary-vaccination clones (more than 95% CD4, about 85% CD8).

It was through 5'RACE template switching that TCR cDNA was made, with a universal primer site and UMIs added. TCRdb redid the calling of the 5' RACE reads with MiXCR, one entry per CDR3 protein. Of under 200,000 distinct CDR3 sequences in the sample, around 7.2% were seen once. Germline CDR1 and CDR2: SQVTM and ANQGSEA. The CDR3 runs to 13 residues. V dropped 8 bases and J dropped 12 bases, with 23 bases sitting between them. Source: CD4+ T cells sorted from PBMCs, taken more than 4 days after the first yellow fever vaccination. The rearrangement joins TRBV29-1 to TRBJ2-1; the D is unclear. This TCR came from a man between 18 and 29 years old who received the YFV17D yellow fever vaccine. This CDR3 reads CSSTRGIGSMQFF. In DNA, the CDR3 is TGCAGCTCAACCCGAGGCATAGGATCAATGCAGTTCTTC.